Below are 25 T cell receptor beta chains sequenced from a single sample in a study of T cells in Graves' hyperthyroidism and ophthalmopathy. It was RNA transcripts that yielded the amplified TCR beta CDR3 regions. TCR CDR3 underwent first-round RT-PCR with the HTBI primer set. Via MiXCR, TCRdb re-called the multiplex PCR reads, giving one row per CDR3 protein. Of 350,000 to 500,000 distinct CDR3 sequences in the sample, roughly 13% were seen once. The sample consisted of blood. Receptor source: a young woman with Graves' hyperthyroidism.

This clonotype was picked up many times. The chain has TRBV20-1 and TRBJ1-5; 7 bases align to TRBD1. Per germline, CDR1 DFQATT and CDR2 SNEGSKA (reference sequence). J gave up 5 bases and V 6 bases, and 4 bases lay outside the gene matches. The CDR3 has 12 residues. This chain's CDR3 is CSAKTGHQPQHF. The CDR3 coding sequence is TGCAGTGCAAAGACAGGGCATCAGCCCCAGCATTTT.

CDR3 sequence (DNA): TGCAGCGTCCTAGGGGCTAGCGGGAGTAGAGATCTCGAGCAGTACTTC. Residues: CSVLGASGSRDLEQYF. The V call is TRBV29-1, the J call TRBJ2-7; 10 positions match TRBD2. The V and J ends lost 6 bases and 6 bases, in that order; junction bases with no gene match: 17. The CDR3 is 16 amino acids. The germline CDR1 and CDR2 sequences are SQVTM and ANQGSEA.

This clonotype was picked up many times. CDR3 in DNA: TGTGCCAGCAGCGTAGGTCTAGCGGAAGAGACCCAGTACTTC. It specifies CASSVGLAEETQYF. The chain employs TRBV9 and TRBJ2-5; 7 positions match TRBD2. The junction had 2 bases not matched to a gene; V was cut back by 0 bases and J by 3 bases. This CDR3 comprises 14 residues. The germline V gene encodes CDR1 SGDLS and CDR2 YYNGEE. The full variable domain, with the rest looked up from reference TRBV9 and TRBJ2-5, is DSGVTQTPKHLITATGQRVTLRCSPRSGDLSVYWYQQSLDQGLQFLIQYYNGEERAKGNILERFSAQQFPDLHSELNLSSLELGDSALYFCASSVGLAEETQYFGPGTRLLVL.

In this sample, this clonotype turned up many times. The V and J genes are TRBV29-1 and TRBJ2-1, with TRBD2 matching over 15 bases. CDR1 and CDR2 from the germline V gene are SQVTM and ANQGSEA. The CDR3 runs to 19 residues. The J segment lost 2 bases and the V segment lost 7 bases, leaving 15 bases of the junction unmatched. CDR3 coding DNA: TGCAGCGCCCTACCAAGCGGGACTAGCGGGAGGATCACCTACAATGAGCAGTTCTTC. It is translated as CSALPSGTSGRITYNEQFF.

The V call is TRBV4-1, the J call TRBJ1-2, with a tentative D call TRBD1 (6 bases). In germline, CDR1 is MGHRA, CDR2 YSYEKL. V dropped 2 bases and J dropped 7 bases, with 17 bases sitting between them. There are 15 residues in the CDR3. The CDR3 loop reads CASSQSGPRGGGYTF. As DNA, the CDR3 is TGCGCCAGCAGCCAATCGGGACCGCGAGGGGGTGGCTACACCTTC.

This clonotype occurred a few times. CDR3 DNA sequence: TGTGCCAGCAGTCCATCCCCCGGGACAAGGCCGTACTTC. Translating gives CASSPSPGTRPYF. This chain links TRBV6-1 with TRBJ2-7, with D perhaps TRBD1 (6 bases). The CDR3 covers 13 residues. Deletions cut 5 bases from V and 12 bases from J, with 20 bases between. Germline lookup yields CDR1 MNHNS and CDR2 SASEGT.

This clonotype was found a few times. One junction end does not reproduce the germline sequence, and a read error may be involved. The chain carries TRBV30 and TRBJ2-1; 9 nucleotides agree with TRBD2. Germline loops: CDR1 GTSNPN, CDR2 SVGIG (reference sequence). The CDR3 spans 15 residues. CDR3 region: CASRNFSGRGDEQFF. The CDR3 bases are TGCGCCAGCAGAAACTTTAGCGGGAGAGGGGATGAGCAGTTCTTC.

This clonotype occurred a few times. The rearrangement links TRBV5-6 to TRBJ2-5; TRBD2 agrees at 7 bases. Germline V lookup: CDR1 SGHDT, CDR2 YYEEEE. The CDR3 is 15 amino acids. V lost 5 bases, J lost 1 base, and 8 bases stayed unmatched. CDR3 amino acids: CASRRGTITQETQYF. CDR3 DNA sequence: TGTGCCAGCAGGCGGGGGACCATCACCCAAGAGACCCAGTACTTC.

In its sample, this clonotype was seen many times. This chain's CDR3 is CASRASGSSYEQYF. The DNA for the CDR3 is TGTGCCAGCAGGGCTAGCGGGAGCTCCTACGAGCAGTACTTC. This rearrangement joins TRBV12-3 or TRBV12-4 to TRBJ2-7; 10 nucleotides line up with TRBD2. With V trimmed by 6 bases and J by 0 bases, 2 bases remained unmatched. This CDR3 has 14 residues.

This clonotype turned up a few times. The rearrangement joins TRBV6-1 to TRBJ1-1; D might be TRBD1 (5 bases). Germline V gene sequence: CDR1 MNHNS, CDR2 SASEGT. This CDR3 contains 17 residues. Trimming shortened V by 5 bases and J by 0 bases, and 19 bases separated the two germline ends. CDR3 loop: CASSQRTPRGMNTEAFF. The CDR3 DNA follows: TGTGCCAGCAGTCAAAGGACACCTCGCGGTATGAACACTGAAGCTTTCTTT.

This clonotype was recorded at least ten times. V is TRBV3-1 and J is TRBJ2-7, with 7 bases matching TRBD1. The CDR3 runs to 14 residues. CDR1 LGHDT and CDR2 YNNKEL come from the germline V gene (reference sequence). After removal of 4 bases from V and 1 base from J, the junction contained 4 bases not matched to a gene. The CDR3 DNA reads as TGTGCCAGCAGCCGCGCCAGGGGGTCCTACGAGCAGTACTTC. It specifies CASSRARGSYEQYF.

This clonotype was seen many times. The chain combines TRBV6-2 or TRBV6-3 with TRBJ2-1; D is unclear. The CDR3 runs to 15 residues. Germline CDR1 reads MNHEY; CDR2 reads SVGEGT. V lost 3 bases and J lost 0, with 9 bases in between. The CDR3 DNA reads as TGTGCCAGCAGTTATTTGTCTCACTCCTACAATGAGCAGTTCTTC. This translates into CASSYLSHSYNEQFF.

The J gene is TRBJ2-3, the V gene TRBV9, with 7 bases aligning to TRBD1. Trimming removed 3 bases from V and 10 bases from J; junction bases left unmatched: 8. The CDR3 has 13 residues. Germline V gene sequence: CDR1 SGDLS, CDR2 YYNGEE. For the CDR3, the DNA is TGTGCCAGCAGCGAGACAAGCGGACAGGCGCAGTATTTT. It encodes CASSETSGQAQYF. The full variable domain, completed using reference TRBV9 and TRBJ2-3, is DSGVTQTPKHLITATGQRVTLRCSPRSGDLSVYWYQQSLDQGLQFLIQYYNGEERAKGNILERFSAQQFPDLHSELNLSSLELGDSALYFCASSETSGQAQYFGPGTRLTVL.

This clonotype appeared many times. The V call is TRBV2, the J call TRBJ1-1; D is possibly TRBD1 (6 bases). The length of the CDR3 is 15 residues. Trimming left V 6 bases short and J 0 bases short, with 14 bases between. Germline assignment: CDR1 SNHLY and CDR2 FYNNEI. The CDR3: CASSREGGVNTEAFF. The CDR3 region has the DNA TGTGCCAGCAGCCGGGAAGGGGGGGTGAACACTGAAGCTTTCTTT.

A few counts support this clonotype. The gene calls are TRBV18 and TRBJ2-7, with 9 bases matching TRBD1. The CDR3 sequence is 15 residues long. Germline V CDR1 and CDR2: KGHSH, LQKENI. J gave up 6 bases and V 3 bases, and 9 bases lay outside the gene matches. As DNA, the CDR3 is TGTGCCAGCTCACCGGTGGGACAGGGATGGGGCGAGCAGTACTTC. Encoded protein: CASSPVGQGWGEQYF.

This clonotype was observed many times. The chain uses TRBV24-1 and TRBJ1-1; unclear D gene. This CDR3 region has 17 residues. Germline lookup yields CDR1 KGHDR and CDR2 SFDVKD. Trimming left V 0 bases short and J 4 bases short, with 17 bases between. CDR3 sequence reads: CATSDLQISGRSTEAFF. As DNA, the CDR3 is TGTGCCACCAGTGATTTGCAAATAAGTGGACGGAGCACTGAAGCTTTCTTT.

This clonotype was seen at least ten times. The rearrangement links TRBV7-6 to TRBJ1-1, with unresolved D. V lost 2 bases to trimming and J lost 5 bases, with 9 bases between them. This CDR3 is 13 amino acids long. Germline V gene sequence: CDR1 SGHVS, CDR2 FNYEAQ. DNA for the CDR3: TGTGCCAGCAGCTTACAACAGAGGACTGAAGCTTTCTTT. Translated, it gives CASSLQQRTEAFF. The full variable domain, rest sourced from reference TRBV7-6 and TRBJ1-1, is GAGVSQSPRYKVTKRGQDVALRCDPISGHVSLYWYRQALGQGPEFLTYFNYEAQQDKSGLPNDRFSAERPEGSISTLTIQRTEQRDSAMYRCASSLQQRTEAFFGQGTRLTVV.

A few counts support this clonotype. The gene calls are TRBV30 and TRBJ1-2, with D possibly matching TRBD1 (5 bases). In germline, CDR1 is GTSNPN, CDR2 SVGIG (reference sequence). V lost 0 bases and J lost 6, with 8 bases in between. The CDR3 contains 12 residues. The CDR3: CAWSVPRDGYTF. Here the CDR3 DNA reads TGTGCCTGGAGTGTACCCAGGGATGGCTACACCTTC.

In this sample, this clonotype turned up many times. This rearrangement joins TRBV12-3 or TRBV12-4 to TRBJ2-5, with D possibly being TRBD1 (6 bases). This CDR3 region has 14 residues. V lost 2 bases and J lost 5, with 12 bases in between. CDR3 loop: CASSLYTGLETQYF. In nucleotides, the CDR3 is TGTGCCAGCAGTTTATACACAGGGTTGGAGACCCAGTACTTC.

The table lists this clonotype with many counts. The chain recombines TRBV6-1 with TRBJ2-3; 8 bases are shared with TRBD2. The V gene's germline CDR1 is MNHNS and CDR2 SASEGT. J lost 4 bases, V lost 6 bases, and 18 bases had no gene match. The length of the CDR3 is 18 residues. DNA of the CDR3: TGTGCCAGCAGCCCCACTAGCGGCACGGAGGGATCGGCAGATACGCAGTATTTT. This sequence encodes CASSPTSGTEGSADTQYF.

This clonotype has a count of ten or more. DNA of the CDR3: TGTGCCAGCTCACCGGGGACAGGGAGAGACGAGCAGTACTTC. This codes for CASSPGTGRDEQYF. The J gene is TRBJ2-7, the V gene TRBV18, with 9 nucleotides matching TRBD1. There are 14 residues in the CDR3. Germline CDR1 KGHSH, CDR2 LQKENI. The V and J ends lost 3 bases and 5 bases, in that order; junction bases with no gene match: 5.

In the case of this clonotype: A much more abundant neighbour one base away suggests this may be a read error. The V gene is TRBV11-2, the J gene TRBJ1-4, with D uncertain. The CDR3 is 15 residues long. Germline CDR1 SGHAT, CDR2 FQNNGV. The CDR3 is CASSAGVDVNERLFF. The CDR3 DNA reads as TGTGCCAGCAGCGCTGGGGTAGACGTTAATGAAAGACTGTTTTTT.

This clonotype was picked up many times. This chain connects TRBV6-5 to TRBJ2-2; tentatively, D is TRBD1 or TRBD2 (5 bases each). Trimming removed 2 bases at V and 2 bases at J, with 6 bases between. Germline V CDR1 and CDR2: MNHEY, SVGAGI. This CDR3 has 14 amino acids. CDR3 coding DNA: TGTGCCAGCAGTTACGGGGACAACACCGGGGAGCTGTTTTTT. This codes for CASSYGDNTGELFF.

The chain employs TRBV28 and TRBJ2-3; 13 bases map to TRBD2. V dropped 7 bases and J dropped 8; count of bases not matched to a gene: 15. Germline V gene sequence: CDR1 MDHEN, CDR2 SYDVKM. The CDR3 covers 17 residues. Here the CDR3 DNA reads TGTGCCAGCACTCAACCGGGACTAGCGGGATGGGGTTCTACGCAGTATTTT. Amino acid sequence: CASTQPGLAGWGSTQYF.

The V and J genes are TRBV6-1 and TRBJ1-2, with 9 positions matching TRBD1. The V and J ends lost 6 bases and 7 bases, in that order; junction bases with no gene match: 6. Germline lookup yields CDR1 MNHNS and CDR2 SASEGT. The CDR3 contains 13 residues. The chain's CDR3 is CASRLDRGTGYTF. The CDR3 DNA reads as TGTGCCAGCAGACTCGACAGGGGGACTGGCTACACCTTC.